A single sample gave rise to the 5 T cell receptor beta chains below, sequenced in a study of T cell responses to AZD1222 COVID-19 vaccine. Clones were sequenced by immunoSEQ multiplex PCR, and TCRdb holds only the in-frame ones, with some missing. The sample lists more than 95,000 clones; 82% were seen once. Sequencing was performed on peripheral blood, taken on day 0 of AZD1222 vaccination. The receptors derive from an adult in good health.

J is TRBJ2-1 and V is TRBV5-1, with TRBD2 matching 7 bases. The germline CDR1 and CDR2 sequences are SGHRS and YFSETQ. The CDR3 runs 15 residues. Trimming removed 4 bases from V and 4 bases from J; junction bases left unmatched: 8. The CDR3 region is CASSAGLGEYNEQFF. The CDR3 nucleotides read TGCGCCAGCAGCGCCGGACTAGGAGAATACAATGAGCAGTTCTTC.

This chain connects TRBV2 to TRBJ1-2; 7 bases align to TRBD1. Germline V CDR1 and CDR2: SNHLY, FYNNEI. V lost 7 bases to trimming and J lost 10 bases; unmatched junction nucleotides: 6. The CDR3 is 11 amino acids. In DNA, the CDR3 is TGTGCCAGCAATCGACAGGGCGACTACACCTTC. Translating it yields CASNRQGDYTF.

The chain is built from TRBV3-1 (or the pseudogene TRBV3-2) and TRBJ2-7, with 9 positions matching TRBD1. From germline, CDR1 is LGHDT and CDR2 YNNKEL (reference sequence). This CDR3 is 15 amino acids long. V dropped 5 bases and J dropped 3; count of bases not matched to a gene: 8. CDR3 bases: TGTGCCAGCAGCACCCGGACAGGGGCAAGCTACGAGCAGTACTTC. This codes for CASSTRTGASYEQYF.

The CDR3 protein is CASSYSGQEGVGYTF. CDR3 sequence (DNA): TGTGCCAGCAGTTACTCTGGGCAGGAGGGGGTTGGCTACACCTTC. The chain uses TRBV6-5 and TRBJ1-2; D may be TRBD1 (6 bases). V dropped 0 bases and J dropped 7 bases, with 15 bases sitting between them. CDR1 and CDR2 from the germline V gene are MNHEY and SVGAGI. This CDR3 has 15 amino acids.

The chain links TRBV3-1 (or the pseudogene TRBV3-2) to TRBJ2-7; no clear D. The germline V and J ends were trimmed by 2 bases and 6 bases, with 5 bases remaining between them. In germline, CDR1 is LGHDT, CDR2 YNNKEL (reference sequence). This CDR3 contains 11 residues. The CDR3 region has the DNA TGTGCCAGCAGCCAACAGCGCGAGCAGTACTTC. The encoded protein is CASSQQREQYF.